The next 10 T cell receptor beta chains were all read from a single sample in a study of control samples from healthy donors and cancer patients. Generated by immunoSEQ multiplex PCR, the TCRdb table keeps only in-frame clones and is missing some. The sample yields around 94,000 clones, under 95% seen once. Source material: blood. Receptor source: a woman under 30 in good health.

CDR3 region: CAISGGGTDTQYF. The CDR3 DNA follows: TGTGCCATCAGCGGGGGGGGCACAGATACGCAGTATTTT. This chain uses TRBV10-3 with TRBJ2-3; 8 nucleotides match TRBD2. Germline CDR1 ENHRY, CDR2 SYGVKD. V gave up 6 bases and J gave up 1 base; unmatched junction bases: 0. The CDR3 contains 13 residues.

This chain uses TRBV20-1 with TRBJ2-2; possibly TRBD2 for D (5 bases). The CDR3 consists of 11 residues. V lost 6 bases and J 6 bases, leaving 8 bases between the germline ends. Per the germline V gene, CDR1 is DFQATT and CDR2 is SNEGSKA (reference sequence). The CDR3 sequence is CSAERAGELFF. CDR3 bases: TGCAGTGCGGAGAGGGCCGGGGAGCTGTTTTTT.

The chain has TRBV25-1 and TRBJ1-1; D is unclear. The CDR3 totals 11 residues. Germline values: CDR1 MGHDK, CDR2 SYGVNS. Trimming removed 4 bases at V and 4 bases at J, with 4 bases between. For the CDR3, the DNA is TGTGCCAGCAGTGGGACCACTGAAGCTTTCTTT. Translated: CASSGTTEAFF.

This clone showed up just once. J is TRBJ2-3 and V is TRBV7-2; the D gene could be TRBD1 or TRBD2 (6 bases each). Germline lookup yields CDR1 SGHTA and CDR2 FQGNSA. The CDR3 spans 17 residues. Trimming left V 1 base short and J 1 base short, with 15 bases between. The CDR3 loop is CASSLDGPGAGTDTQYF. DNA for the CDR3: TGTGCCAGCAGCTTAGACGGTCCGGGGGCCGGCACAGATACGCAGTATTTT.

This clone was detected only once. The chain couples TRBV10-2 to TRBJ1-5, with TRBD1 matching 11 bases. V was clipped by 3 bases and J by 6 bases; unmatched bases: 4. The germline V gene encodes CDR1 WSHSY and CDR2 SAAADI. This CDR3 has 15 residues. This CDR3 reads CASSEFGTGGQPQHF. CDR3 DNA: TGCGCCAGCAGTGAATTTGGGACAGGGGGTCAGCCCCAGCATTTT.

The chain employs TRBV11-3 and TRBJ2-1; TRBD2 aligns across 9 bases. The CDR3 is 17 residues long. The V gene end was trimmed by 5 bases and the J gene end by 7 bases; junction bases not matched to a gene: 15. Germline V gives CDR1 SGHNT, CDR2 YENEEA. CDR3 loop: CASSPRGGGRAGNEQFF. CDR3 coding DNA: TGTGCCAGCAGCCCAAGGGGTGGCGGGAGGGCTGGGAATGAGCAGTTCTTC.

The chain has TRBV19 and TRBJ1-2, with D tentatively TRBD1 (6 bases). V was trimmed by 5 bases and J by 4 bases, leaving 11 bases between them. CDR1 is LNHDA, CDR2 SQIVND, per germline (reference sequence). This CDR3 contains 13 residues. In DNA, the CDR3 is TGTGCCAGTAGTTACCAGGGGACCTATGGCTACACCTTC. This encodes CASSYQGTYGYTF.

In this sample, this clone turned up once. The J gene is TRBJ2-7, the V gene TRBV11-3; 7 nucleotides match TRBD1. This CDR3 contains 12 residues. The ends lost 7 bases at V and 6 bases at J; junction bases unmatched: 6. Germline values: CDR1 SGHNT, CDR2 YENEEA. CDR3 residues: CASKLGGSEQYF. DNA of the CDR3: TGTGCCAGCAAATTAGGGGGCAGCGAGCAGTACTTC.

The chain has TRBV28 and TRBJ1-5, with D perhaps TRBD1 (6 bases). CDR3 length: 17 amino acids. V was shortened by 2 bases and J by 2 bases, with 16 bases between the two germline ends. CDR1 is MDHEN and CDR2 is SYDVKM in the germline V gene. CDR3 residues: CASSLAGGLGGNQPQHF. The CDR3, as DNA: TGTGCCAGCAGTTTAGCCGGGGGGCTGGGAGGCAATCAGCCCCAGCATTTT.

V usage is TRBV14 and J usage is TRBJ2-3; TRBD2 agrees at 11 bases. CDR3 length: 17 residues. Trimming at V came to 0 bases and at J to 2 bases, leaving 4 bases not matched to a gene. Germline values: CDR1 SGHDN, CDR2 FVKESK. CDR3 sequence reads: CASSQETSGRNTDTQYF. In DNA, the CDR3 is TGTGCCAGCAGCCAAGAAACTAGCGGGAGAAACACAGATACGCAGTATTTT.